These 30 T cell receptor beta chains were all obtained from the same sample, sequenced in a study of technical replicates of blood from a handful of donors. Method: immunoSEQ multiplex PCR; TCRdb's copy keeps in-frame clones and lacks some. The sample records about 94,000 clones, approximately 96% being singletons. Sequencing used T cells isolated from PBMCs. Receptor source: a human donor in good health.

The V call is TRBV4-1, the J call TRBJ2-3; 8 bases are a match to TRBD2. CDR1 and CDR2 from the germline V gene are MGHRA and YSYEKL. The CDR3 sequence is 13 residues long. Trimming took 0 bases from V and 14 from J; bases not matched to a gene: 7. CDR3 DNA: TGCGCCAGCAGCCAAGATCCGTCTAGCGGGCGGTATTTT. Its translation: CASSQDPSSGRYF.

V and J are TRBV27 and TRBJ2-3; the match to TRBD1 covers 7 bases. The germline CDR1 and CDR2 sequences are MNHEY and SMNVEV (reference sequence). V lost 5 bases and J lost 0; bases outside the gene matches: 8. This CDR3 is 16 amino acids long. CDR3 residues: CASSRGRTPSTDTQYF. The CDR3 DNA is TGTGCCAGCAGTAGGGGGCGGACACCTAGCACAGATACGCAGTATTTT.

The CDR3 region is CASRWAVEAFF. DNA of the CDR3: TGTGCCAGCAGATGGGCCGTCGAAGCTTTCTTT. The V call is TRBV2, the J call TRBJ1-1; D ambiguous. Between the trimmed V and J ends, which lost 6 bases and 8 bases, there was a span of 10 bases. CDR1 is SNHLY and CDR2 is FYNNEI in the germline V gene. This CDR3 has 11 residues.

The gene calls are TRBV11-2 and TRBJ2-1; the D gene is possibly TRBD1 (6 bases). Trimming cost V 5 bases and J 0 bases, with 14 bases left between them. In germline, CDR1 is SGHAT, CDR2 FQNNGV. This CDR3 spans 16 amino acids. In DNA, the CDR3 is TGTGCCAGCAGCCTCAGACAGGACCTCTCCTACAATGAGCAGTTCTTC. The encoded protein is CASSLRQDLSYNEQFF. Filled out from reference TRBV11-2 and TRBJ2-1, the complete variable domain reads EAGVAQSPRYKIIEKRQSVAFWCNPISGHATLYWYQQILGQGPKLLIQFQNNGVVDDSQLPKDRFSAERLKGVDSTLKIQPAKLEDSAVYLCASSLRQDLSYNEQFFGPGTRLTVL.

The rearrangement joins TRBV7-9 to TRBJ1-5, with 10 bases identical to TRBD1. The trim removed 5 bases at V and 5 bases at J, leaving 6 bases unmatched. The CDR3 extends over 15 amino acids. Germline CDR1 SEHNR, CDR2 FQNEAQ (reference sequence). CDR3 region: CASSKGTGVDQPQHF. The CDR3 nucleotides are TGTGCCAGCAGCAAGGGGACAGGGGTGGATCAGCCCCAGCATTTT.

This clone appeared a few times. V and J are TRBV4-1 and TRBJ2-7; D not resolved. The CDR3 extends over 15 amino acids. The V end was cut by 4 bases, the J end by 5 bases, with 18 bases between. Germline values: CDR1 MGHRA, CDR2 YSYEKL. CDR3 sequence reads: CASSRNEIGIHEQYF. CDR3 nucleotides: TGCGCCAGCAGCCGAAATGAAATTGGCATCCACGAGCAGTACTTC.

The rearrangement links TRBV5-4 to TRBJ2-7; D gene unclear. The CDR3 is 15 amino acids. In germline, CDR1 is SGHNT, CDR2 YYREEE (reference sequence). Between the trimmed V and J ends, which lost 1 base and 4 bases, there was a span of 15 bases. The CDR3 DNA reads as TGTGCCAGCAGCTTGCAGGTTCGAAAAGATTACGAGCAGTACTTC. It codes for CASSLQVRKDYEQYF. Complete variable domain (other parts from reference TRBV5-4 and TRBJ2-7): ETGVTQSPTHLIKTRGQQVTLRCSSQSGHNTVSWYQQALGQGPQFIFQYYREEENGRGNFPPRFSGLQFPNYSSELNVNALELDDSALYLCASSLQVRKDYEQYFGPGTRLTVT.

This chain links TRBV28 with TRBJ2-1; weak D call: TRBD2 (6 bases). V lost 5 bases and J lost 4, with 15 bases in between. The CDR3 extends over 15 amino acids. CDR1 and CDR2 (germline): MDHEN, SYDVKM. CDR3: CASSEPAGPYNEQFF. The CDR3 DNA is TGTGCCAGCAGTGAACCGGCGGGACCTTACAATGAGCAGTTCTTC.

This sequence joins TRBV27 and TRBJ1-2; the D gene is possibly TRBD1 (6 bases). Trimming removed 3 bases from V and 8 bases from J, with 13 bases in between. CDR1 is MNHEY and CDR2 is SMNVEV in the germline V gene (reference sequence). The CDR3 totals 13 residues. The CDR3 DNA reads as TGTGCCAGCAGTTTGGGGGGGGCATACGGCTACACCTTC. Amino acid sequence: CASSLGGAYGYTF.

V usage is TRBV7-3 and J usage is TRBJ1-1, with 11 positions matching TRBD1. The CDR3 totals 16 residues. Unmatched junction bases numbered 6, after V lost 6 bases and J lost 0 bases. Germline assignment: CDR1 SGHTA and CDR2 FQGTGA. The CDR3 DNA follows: TGTGCCAGCAGTCCAGGACAGGGGGCGATGAACACTGAAGCTTTCTTT. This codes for CASSPGQGAMNTEAFF.

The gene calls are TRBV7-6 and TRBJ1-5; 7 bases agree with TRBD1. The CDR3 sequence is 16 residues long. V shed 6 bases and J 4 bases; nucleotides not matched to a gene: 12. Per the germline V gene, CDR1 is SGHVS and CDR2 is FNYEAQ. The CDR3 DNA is TGTGCCAGCAGTTCGCAACTACAGGGGTCTAATCAGCCCCAGCATTTT. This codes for CASSSQLQGSNQPQHF.

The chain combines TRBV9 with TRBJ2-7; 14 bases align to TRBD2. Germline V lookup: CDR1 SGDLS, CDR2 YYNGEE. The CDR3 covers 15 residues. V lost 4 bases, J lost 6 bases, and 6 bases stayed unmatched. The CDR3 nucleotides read TGTGCCAGCAGCACCCTGGGACTAGCGGGAGCCGAGCAGTACTTC. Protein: CASSTLGLAGAEQYF.

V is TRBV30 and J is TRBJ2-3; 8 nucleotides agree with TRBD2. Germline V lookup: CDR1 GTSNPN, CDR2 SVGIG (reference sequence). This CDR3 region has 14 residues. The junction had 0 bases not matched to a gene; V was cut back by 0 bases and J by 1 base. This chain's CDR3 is CAWSVAGGTDTQYF. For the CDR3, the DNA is TGTGCCTGGAGTGTAGCGGGGGGCACAGATACGCAGTATTTT.

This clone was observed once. CDR3 DNA: TGTGCCAGCTTCAAGGGGATGATAAACACTGAAGCTTTCTTT. This gives the protein CASFKGMINTEAFF. The V call is TRBV6-5, the J call TRBJ1-1, with D perhaps TRBD1 (5 bases). The germline V gene encodes CDR1 MNHEY and CDR2 SVGAGI. Trimming removed 8 bases at V and 2 bases at J, with 15 bases between. The CDR3 length is 14 residues.

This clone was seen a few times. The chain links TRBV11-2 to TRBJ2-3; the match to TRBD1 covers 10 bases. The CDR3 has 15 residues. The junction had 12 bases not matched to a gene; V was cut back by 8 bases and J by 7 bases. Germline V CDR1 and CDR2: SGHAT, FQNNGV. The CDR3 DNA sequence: TGTGCCAGCCGGGATATAAGGGGACAGGGGCATACGCAGTATTTT. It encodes CASRDIRGQGHTQYF.

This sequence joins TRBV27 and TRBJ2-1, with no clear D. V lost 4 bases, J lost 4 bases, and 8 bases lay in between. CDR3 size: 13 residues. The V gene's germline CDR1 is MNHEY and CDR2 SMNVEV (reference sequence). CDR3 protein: CASSSQVYNEQFF. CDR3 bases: TGTGCCAGCAGTTCTCAGGTTTACAATGAGCAGTTCTTC.

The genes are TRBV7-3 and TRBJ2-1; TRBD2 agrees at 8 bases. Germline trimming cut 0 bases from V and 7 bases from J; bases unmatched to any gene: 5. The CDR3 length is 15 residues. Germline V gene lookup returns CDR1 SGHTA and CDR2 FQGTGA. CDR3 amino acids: CASSLTAGGRNEQFF. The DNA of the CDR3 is TGTGCCAGCAGCTTAACCGCGGGGGGCCGGAATGAGCAGTTCTTC.

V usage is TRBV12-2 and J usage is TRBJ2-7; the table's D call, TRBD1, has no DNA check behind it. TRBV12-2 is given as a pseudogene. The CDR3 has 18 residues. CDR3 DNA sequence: TGTGCAAGTCGCTCAGGACAGGATCGGGACAGGGCCTCCTACGAGCAGTACTTC. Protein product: CASRSGQDRDRASYEQYF.

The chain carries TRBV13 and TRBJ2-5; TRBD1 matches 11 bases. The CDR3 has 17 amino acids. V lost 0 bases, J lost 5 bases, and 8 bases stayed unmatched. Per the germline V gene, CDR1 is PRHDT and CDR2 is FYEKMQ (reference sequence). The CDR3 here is CASSLGLRTGGTETQYF. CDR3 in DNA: TGTGCCAGCAGCTTAGGCCTACGGACAGGGGGCACGGAGACCCAGTACTTC.

The CDR3 nucleotides are TGTGCCAGCAGCTTAGCCTCGACAGGGCCGGGTGGCTACACCTTC. Protein sequence: CASSLASTGPGGYTF. The genes are TRBV11-3 and TRBJ1-2; 7 bases are shared with TRBD1. Losses at the gene ends were 1 base for V and 7 bases for J; bases not matched to a gene: 9. Per the germline V gene, CDR1 is SGHNT and CDR2 is YENEEA. This CDR3 has 15 amino acids.

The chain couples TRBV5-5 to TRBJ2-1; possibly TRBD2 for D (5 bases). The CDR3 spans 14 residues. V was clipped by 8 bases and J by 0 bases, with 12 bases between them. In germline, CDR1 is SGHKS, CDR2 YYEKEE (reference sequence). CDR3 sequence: CASLGVDSYNEQFF. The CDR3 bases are TGTGCCAGTCTCGGGGTTGACTCCTACAATGAGCAGTTCTTC.

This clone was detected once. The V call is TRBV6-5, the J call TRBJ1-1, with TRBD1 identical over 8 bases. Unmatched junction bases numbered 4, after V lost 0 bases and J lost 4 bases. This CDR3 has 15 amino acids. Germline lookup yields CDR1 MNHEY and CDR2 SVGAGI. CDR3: CASSYSTGVGTEAFF. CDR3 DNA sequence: TGTGCCAGCAGTTACTCGACAGGGGTGGGCACTGAAGCTTTCTTT.

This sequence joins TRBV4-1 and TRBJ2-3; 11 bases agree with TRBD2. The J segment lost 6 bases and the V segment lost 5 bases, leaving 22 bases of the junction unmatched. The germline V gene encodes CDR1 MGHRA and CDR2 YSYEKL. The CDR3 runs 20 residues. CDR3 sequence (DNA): TGCGCCAGCAGCAAGCACCTGGGACTAGCGGAGAATAAGCAGTGGGATACGCAGTATTTT. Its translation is CASSKHLGLAENKQWDTQYF.

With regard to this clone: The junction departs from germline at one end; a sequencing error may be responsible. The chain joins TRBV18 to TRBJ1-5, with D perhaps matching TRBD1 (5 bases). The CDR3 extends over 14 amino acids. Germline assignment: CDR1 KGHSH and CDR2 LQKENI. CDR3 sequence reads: CTSSPDSVNQPQHF. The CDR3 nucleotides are TGTACCAGCTCACCCGACAGTGTCAATCAGCCCCAGCATTTT.

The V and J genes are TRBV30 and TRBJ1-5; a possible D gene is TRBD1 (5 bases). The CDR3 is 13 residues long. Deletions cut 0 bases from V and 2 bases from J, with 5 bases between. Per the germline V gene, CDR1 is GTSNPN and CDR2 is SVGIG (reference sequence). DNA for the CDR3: TGTGCCTGGAGTGTAGGGGGCAATCAGCCCCAGCATTTT. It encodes CAWSVGGNQPQHF.

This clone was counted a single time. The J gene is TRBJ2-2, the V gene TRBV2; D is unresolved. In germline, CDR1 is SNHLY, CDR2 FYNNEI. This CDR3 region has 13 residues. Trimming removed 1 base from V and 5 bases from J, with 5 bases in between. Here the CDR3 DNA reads TGTGCCAGCAGTGAAGACGGGACCGGGGAGCTGTTTTTT. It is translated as CASSEDGTGELFF.

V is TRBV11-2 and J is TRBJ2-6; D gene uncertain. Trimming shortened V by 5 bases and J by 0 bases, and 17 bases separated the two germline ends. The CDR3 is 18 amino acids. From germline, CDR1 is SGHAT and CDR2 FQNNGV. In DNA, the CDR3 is TGTGCCAGCAGCCCACACCCCCCAGCGAGCTCTGGGGCCAACGTCCTGACTTTC. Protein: CASSPHPPASSGANVLTF.

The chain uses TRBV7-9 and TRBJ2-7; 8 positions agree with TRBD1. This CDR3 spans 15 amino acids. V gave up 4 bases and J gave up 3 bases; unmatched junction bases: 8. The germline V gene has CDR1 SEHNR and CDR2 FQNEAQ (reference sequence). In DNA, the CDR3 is TGTGCCAGCAGCTCCGCAGGGGGCTCGCGCTACGAGCAGTACTTC. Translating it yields CASSSAGGSRYEQYF.

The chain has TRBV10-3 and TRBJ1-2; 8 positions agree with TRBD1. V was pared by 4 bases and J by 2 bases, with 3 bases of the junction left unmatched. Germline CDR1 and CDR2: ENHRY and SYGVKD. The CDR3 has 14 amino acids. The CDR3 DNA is TGTGCCATCAGTGGGGGACAGGCGAACTATGGCTACACCTTC. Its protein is CAISGGQANYGYTF.

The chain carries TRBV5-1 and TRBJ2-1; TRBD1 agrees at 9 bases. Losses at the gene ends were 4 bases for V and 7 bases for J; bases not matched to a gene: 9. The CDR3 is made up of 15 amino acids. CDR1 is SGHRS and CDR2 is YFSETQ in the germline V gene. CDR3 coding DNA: TGCGCCAGCAGCGACCCTGGGACAGGGTGGAATGAGCAGTTCTTC. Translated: CASSDPGTGWNEQFF.